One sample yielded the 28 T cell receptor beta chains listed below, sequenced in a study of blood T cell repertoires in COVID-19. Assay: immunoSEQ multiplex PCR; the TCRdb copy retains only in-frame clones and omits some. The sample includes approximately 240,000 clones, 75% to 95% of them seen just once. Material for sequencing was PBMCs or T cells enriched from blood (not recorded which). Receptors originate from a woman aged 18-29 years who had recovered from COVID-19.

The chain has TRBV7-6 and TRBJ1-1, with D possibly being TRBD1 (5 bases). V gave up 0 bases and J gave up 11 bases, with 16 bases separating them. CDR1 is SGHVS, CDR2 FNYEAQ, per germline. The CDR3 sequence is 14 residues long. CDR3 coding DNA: TGTGCCAGCAGCTTAGCCTCCGGGCCAGGGTTGGCTTTCTTT. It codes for CASSLASGPGLAFF.

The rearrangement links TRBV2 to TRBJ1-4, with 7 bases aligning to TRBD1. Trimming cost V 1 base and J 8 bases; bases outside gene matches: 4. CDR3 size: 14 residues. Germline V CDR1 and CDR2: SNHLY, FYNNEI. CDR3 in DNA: TGTGCCAGCAGTGAAGGGACAGGAAGGGAAAAACTGTTTTTT. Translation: CASSEGTGREKLFF.

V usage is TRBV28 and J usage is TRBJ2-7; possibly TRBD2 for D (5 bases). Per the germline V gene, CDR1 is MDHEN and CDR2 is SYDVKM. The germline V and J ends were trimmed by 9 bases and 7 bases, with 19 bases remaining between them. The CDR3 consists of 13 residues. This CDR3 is CASTRVGSQEQYF. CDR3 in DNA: TGTGCCAGTACGCGGGTAGGTTCCCAAGAGCAGTACTTC.

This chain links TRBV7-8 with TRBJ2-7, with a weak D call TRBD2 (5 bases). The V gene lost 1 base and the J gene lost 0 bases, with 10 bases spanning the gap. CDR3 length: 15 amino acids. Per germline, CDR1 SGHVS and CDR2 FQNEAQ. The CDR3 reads CASSLEVRDSYEQYF. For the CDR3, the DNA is TGTGCCAGCAGCTTAGAGGTCCGGGACTCCTACGAGCAGTACTTC.

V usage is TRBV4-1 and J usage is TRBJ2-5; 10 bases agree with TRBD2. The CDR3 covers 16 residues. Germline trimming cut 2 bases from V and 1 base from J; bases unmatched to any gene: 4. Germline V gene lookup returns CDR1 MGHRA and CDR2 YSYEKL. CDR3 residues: CASSQSLAGTQETQYF. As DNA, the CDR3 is TGCGCCAGCAGCCAATCACTAGCGGGGACCCAAGAGACCCAGTACTTC.

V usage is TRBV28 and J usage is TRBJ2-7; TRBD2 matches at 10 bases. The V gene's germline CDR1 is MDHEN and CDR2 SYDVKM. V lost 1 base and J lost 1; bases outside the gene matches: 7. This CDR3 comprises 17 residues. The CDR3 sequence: CASSLFASGSRSYEQYF. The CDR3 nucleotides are TGTGCCAGCAGTTTATTTGCTAGCGGGAGTCGATCCTACGAGCAGTACTTC.

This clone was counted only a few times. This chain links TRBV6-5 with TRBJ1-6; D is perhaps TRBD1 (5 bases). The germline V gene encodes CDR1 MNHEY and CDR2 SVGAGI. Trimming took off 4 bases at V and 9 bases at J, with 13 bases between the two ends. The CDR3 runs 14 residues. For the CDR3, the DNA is TGTGCCAGCAGTTTCAGGCAGGGTGCTTCACCCCTCCACTTT. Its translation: CASSFRQGASPLHF.

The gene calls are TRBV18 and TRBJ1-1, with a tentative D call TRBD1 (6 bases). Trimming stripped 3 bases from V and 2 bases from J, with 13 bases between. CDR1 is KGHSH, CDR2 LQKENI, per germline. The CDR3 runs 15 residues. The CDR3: CASSPRGGANTEAFF. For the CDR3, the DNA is TGTGCCAGCTCACCTAGGGGGGGGGCCAACACTGAAGCTTTCTTT. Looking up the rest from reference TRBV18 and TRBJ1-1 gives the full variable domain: NAGVMQNPRHLVRRRGQEARLRCSPMKGHSHVYWYRQLPEEGLKFMVYLQKENIIDESGMPKERFSAEFPKEGPSILRIQQVVRGDSAAYFCASSPRGGANTEAFFGQGTRLTVV.

The CDR3 DNA reads TGTGCCATCAGTGAGTTTGGGGGCGCAGCCGGGGAGCTGTTTTTT. Amino acid sequence: CAISEFGGAAGELFF. The chain has TRBV10-3 and TRBJ2-2; D perhaps matches TRBD1 (6 bases). The CDR3 has 15 residues. Trimming stripped 1 base from V and 6 bases from J, with 12 bases between. The germline V gene has CDR1 ENHRY and CDR2 SYGVKD.

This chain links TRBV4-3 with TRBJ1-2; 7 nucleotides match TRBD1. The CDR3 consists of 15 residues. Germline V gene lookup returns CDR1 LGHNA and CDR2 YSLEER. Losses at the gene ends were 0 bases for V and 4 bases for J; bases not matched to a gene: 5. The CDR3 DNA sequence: TGCGCCAGCAGCCAAGAGAGGACAGGCCTCTATGGCTACACCTTC. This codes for CASSQERTGLYGYTF.

CDR3 nucleotide sequence: TGTGCCAGCAGTTACTCGCAGGGCGGGGAGCTGTTTTTT. This translates into CASSYSQGGELFF. The rearrangement links TRBV6-5 to TRBJ2-2, with a tentative D call TRBD1 (5 bases). Germline V CDR1 and CDR2: MNHEY, SVGAGI. There are 13 residues in the CDR3. V was cut by 0 bases and J by 7 bases, with 6 bases left in between.

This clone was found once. The CDR3 here is CASSQDYSGYTF. The CDR3 coding sequence is TGTGCCAGCAGCCAAGATTATAGTGGCTACACCTTC. This chain uses TRBV3-1 (or the pseudogene TRBV3-2) with TRBJ1-2; no clear D gene. Germline CDR1 and CDR2: LGHDT and YNNKEL (reference sequence). Trimming took off 0 bases at V and 7 bases at J, with 6 bases between the two ends. The CDR3 spans 12 residues.

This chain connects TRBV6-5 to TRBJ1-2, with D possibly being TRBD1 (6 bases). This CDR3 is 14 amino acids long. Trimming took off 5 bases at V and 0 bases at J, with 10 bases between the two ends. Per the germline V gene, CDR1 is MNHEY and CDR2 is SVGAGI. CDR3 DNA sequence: TGTGCCAGCAGTAGGACAGTTCCTAACTATGGCTACACCTTC. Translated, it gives CASSRTVPNYGYTF.

The CDR3 spells CASRETGYGYTF. CDR3 nucleotides: TGTGCCAGTAGGGAGACAGGGTATGGCTACACCTTC. The rearrangement joins TRBV19 to TRBJ1-2; TRBD1 agrees at 7 bases. This CDR3 comprises 12 residues. Germline trimming cut 6 bases from V and 5 bases from J; bases unmatched to any gene: 3. Per germline, CDR1 LNHDA and CDR2 SQIVND (reference sequence).

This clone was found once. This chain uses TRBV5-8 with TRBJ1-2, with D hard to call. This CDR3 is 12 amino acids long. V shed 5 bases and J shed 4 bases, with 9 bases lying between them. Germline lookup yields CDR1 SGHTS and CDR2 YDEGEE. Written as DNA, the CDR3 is TGTGCCAGCAGAGTCCAGTCCTATGGCTACACCTTC. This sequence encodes CASRVQSYGYTF.

DNA of the CDR3: TGTGCCAGCAGCCAAAGATGGGGAGGACAGGCTAACTATGGCTACACCTTC. It is translated as CASSQRWGGQANYGYTF. V usage is TRBV4-2 and J usage is TRBJ1-2; 7 bases agree with TRBD1. Germline V CDR1 and CDR2: LGHNA, YNFKEQ. J gave up 0 bases and V 2 bases, and 9 bases lay outside the gene matches. The CDR3 has 17 residues.

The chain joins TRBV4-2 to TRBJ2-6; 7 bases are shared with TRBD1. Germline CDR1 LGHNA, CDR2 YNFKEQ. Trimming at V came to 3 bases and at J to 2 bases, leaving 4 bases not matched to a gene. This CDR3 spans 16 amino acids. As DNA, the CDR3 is TGTGCCAGCAGCCAGCTAACAGGGGCTGGGGCCAACGTCCTGACTTTC. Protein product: CASSQLTGAGANVLTF.

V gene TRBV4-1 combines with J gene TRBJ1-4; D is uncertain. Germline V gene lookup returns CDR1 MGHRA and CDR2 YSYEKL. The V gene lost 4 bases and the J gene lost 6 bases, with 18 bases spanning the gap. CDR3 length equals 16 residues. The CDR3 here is CASSRVRVIGDEKLFF. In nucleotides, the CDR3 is TGCGCCAGCAGCCGAGTGCGGGTCATAGGAGATGAAAAACTGTTTTTT.

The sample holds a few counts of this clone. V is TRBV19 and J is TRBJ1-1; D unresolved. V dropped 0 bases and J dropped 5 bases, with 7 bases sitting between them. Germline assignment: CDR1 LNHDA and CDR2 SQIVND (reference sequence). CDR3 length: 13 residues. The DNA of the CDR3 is TGTGCCAGTAGTATAGAGGAGAAGACTGAAGCTTTCTTT. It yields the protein CASSIEEKTEAFF.

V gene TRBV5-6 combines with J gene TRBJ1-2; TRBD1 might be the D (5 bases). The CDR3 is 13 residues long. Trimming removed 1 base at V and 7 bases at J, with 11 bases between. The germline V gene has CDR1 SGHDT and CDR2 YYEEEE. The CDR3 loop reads CASSLLRERGYTF. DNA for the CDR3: TGTGCCAGCAGCTTGCTCAGGGAACGTGGCTACACCTTC. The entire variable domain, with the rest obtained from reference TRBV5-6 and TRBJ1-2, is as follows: DAGVTQSPTHLIKTRGQQVTLRCSPKSGHDTVSWYQQALGQGPQFIFQYYEEEERQRGNFPDRFSGHQFPNYSSELNVNALLLGDSALYLCASSLLRERGYTFGSGTRLTVV.

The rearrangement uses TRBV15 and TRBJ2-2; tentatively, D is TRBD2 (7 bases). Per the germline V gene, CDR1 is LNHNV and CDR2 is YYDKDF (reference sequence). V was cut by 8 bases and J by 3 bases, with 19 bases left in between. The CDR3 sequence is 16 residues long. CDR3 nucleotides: TGTGCCACCGAGAAGATCGGGGGGCTTCACACCGGGGAGCTGTTTTTT. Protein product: CATEKIGGLHTGELFF.

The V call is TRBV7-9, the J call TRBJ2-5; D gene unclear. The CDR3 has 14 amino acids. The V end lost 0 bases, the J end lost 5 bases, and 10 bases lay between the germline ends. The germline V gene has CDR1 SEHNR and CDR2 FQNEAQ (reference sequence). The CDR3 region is CASSLASSVETQYF. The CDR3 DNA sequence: TGTGCCAGCAGCTTAGCGTCTAGTGTGGAGACCCAGTACTTC.

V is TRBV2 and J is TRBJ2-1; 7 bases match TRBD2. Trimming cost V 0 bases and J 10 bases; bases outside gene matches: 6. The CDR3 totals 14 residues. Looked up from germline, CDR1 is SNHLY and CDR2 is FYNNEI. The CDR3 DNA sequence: TGTGCCAGCAGTGAAGCGGGAGGGGAAAAAGAGCAGTTCTTC. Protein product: CASSEAGGEKEQFF.

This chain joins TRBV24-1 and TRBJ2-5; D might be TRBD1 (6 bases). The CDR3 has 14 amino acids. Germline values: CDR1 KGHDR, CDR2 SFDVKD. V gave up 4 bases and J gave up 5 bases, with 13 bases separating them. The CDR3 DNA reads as TGTGCCACCAGTGAATCAGCAGGGGTGGAGACCCAGTACTTC. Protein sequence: CATSESAGVETQYF.

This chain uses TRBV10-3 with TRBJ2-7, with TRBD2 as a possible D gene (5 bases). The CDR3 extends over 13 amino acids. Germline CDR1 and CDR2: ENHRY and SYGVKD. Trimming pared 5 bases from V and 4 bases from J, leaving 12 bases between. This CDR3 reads CAISLGEGYEQYF. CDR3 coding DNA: TGTGCCATCAGTCTCGGGGAAGGTTACGAGCAGTACTTC.

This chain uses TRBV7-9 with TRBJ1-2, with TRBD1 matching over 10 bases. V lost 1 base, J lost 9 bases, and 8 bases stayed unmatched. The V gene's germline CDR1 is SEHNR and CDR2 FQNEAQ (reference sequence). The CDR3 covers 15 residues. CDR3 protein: CASSLVFSTGGSYTF. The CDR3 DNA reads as TGTGCCAGCAGCTTAGTTTTCTCGACAGGGGGCAGCTACACCTTC.

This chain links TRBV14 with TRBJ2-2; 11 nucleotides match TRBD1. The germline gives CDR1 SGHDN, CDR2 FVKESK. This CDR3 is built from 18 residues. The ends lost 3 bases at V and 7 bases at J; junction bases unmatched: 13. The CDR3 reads CASSQTPRTGGVNGELFF. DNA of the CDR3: TGTGCCAGCAGCCAGACTCCCAGGACAGGGGGCGTTAACGGGGAGCTGTTTTTT.

CDR3 DNA: TGTGCCAGCAGCGTTTCGGGGGACGGCGAGCAGTACTTC. Translation: CASSVSGDGEQYF. The chain combines TRBV9 with TRBJ2-7; tentatively, D is TRBD2 (6 bases). The germline V gene has CDR1 SGDLS and CDR2 YYNGEE. The V end lost 2 bases, the J end lost 6 bases, and 12 bases lay between the germline ends. This CDR3 is built from 13 residues.